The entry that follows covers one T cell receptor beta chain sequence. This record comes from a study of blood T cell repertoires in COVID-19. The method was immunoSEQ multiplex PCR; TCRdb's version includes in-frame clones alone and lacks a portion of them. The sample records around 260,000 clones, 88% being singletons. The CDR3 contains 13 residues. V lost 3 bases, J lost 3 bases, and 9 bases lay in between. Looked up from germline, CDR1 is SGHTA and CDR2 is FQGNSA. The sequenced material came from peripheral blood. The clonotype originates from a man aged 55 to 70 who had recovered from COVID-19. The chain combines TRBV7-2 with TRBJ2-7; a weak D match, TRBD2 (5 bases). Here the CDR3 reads CASSFGRDYEQYF. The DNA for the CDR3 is TGTGCCAGCAGCTTCGGACGGGACTACGAGCAGTACTTC.